One and the same sample provided the 11 T cell receptor beta chains below, sequenced in a study of blood T cell repertoires in COVID-19. TCRdb keeps only in-frame clones here, not all; method: immunoSEQ multiplex PCR. The table shows about 300,000 clones, with roughly 89% occurring only once. The sample comprised peripheral blood. All receptors derive from a woman aged 25 to 39 with COVID-19, enrolled during active disease.

The chain combines TRBV7-9 with TRBJ1-1, with D perhaps matching TRBD1 (5 bases). The CDR3 runs to 14 residues. Trimming stripped 3 bases from V and 3 bases from J, with 11 bases between. Looked up from germline, CDR1 is SEHNR and CDR2 is FQNEAQ (reference sequence). The CDR3 is CASSFIGQYTEAFF. The CDR3 DNA sequence: TGTGCCAGCAGCTTTATCGGACAATACACTGAAGCTTTCTTT.

The chain carries TRBV5-5 and TRBJ2-1; no clear D. With 4 bases removed from V and 9 bases from J, the gap between germline ends came to 8 bases. Germline V gene lookup returns CDR1 SGHKS and CDR2 YYEKEE (reference sequence). The CDR3 extends over 11 amino acids. CDR3 residues: CASSPLSEQFF. DNA of the CDR3: TGTGCCAGCAGCCCCCTGAGTGAGCAGTTCTTC.

The J gene is TRBJ2-1, the V gene TRBV11-2, with D perhaps matching TRBD2 (5 bases). The length of the CDR3 is 13 residues. The ends were cut back, 3 bases at V and 6 bases at J, with 9 bases in the middle. Germline values: CDR1 SGHAT, CDR2 FQNNGV. CDR3 protein: CASSFFAGNEQFF. The CDR3 region has the DNA TGTGCCAGCAGCTTTTTCGCGGGCAATGAGCAGTTCTTC.

This chain joins TRBV7-9 and TRBJ2-1; perhaps TRBD1 as D (6 bases). V lost 5 bases, J lost 9 bases, and 11 bases lay in between. The CDR3 is 12 amino acids. Germline lookup yields CDR1 SEHNR and CDR2 FQNEAQ (reference sequence). This CDR3 reads CASSTGPGEQFF. The CDR3 nucleotides read TGTGCCAGCAGCACAGGGCCCGGTGAGCAGTTCTTC.

CDR3 sequence: CASRRQNYLNTEAFF. CDR3 DNA: TGTGCCAGCAGAAGACAGAATTATTTGAACACTGAAGCTTTCTTT. This sequence joins TRBV7-9 and TRBJ1-1, with D tentatively TRBD1 (5 bases). The V and J ends lost 6 bases and 0 bases respectively, with 14 bases between them. The germline CDR1 and CDR2 sequences are SEHNR and FQNEAQ (reference sequence). The length of the CDR3 is 15 residues.

The V and J genes are TRBV19 and TRBJ1-1; D perhaps matches TRBD1 (6 bases). The CDR3 spans 14 residues. CDR1 and CDR2 from the germline V gene are LNHDA and SQIVND (reference sequence). The V and J ends lost 5 bases and 2 bases respectively, with 12 bases between them. In nucleotides, the CDR3 is TGTGCCAGTAGTCACGGGACACCTAACACTGAAGCTTTCTTT. As protein: CASSHGTPNTEAFF.

The sample holds a few counts of this clone. The CDR3 loop is CASSARADGELFF. CDR3 DNA: TGTGCCAGCAGCGCCAGGGCAGACGGGGAGCTGTTTTTT. The genes are TRBV9 and TRBJ2-2; D is possibly TRBD1 (5 bases). Germline V gene data show CDR1 as SGDLS and CDR2 as YYNGEE. The CDR3 is 13 amino acids. V dropped 3 bases and J dropped 7 bases, with 10 bases sitting between them. Drawing the rest from reference TRBV9 and TRBJ2-2, the complete variable domain is DSGVTQTPKHLITATGQRVTLRCSPRSGDLSVYWYQQSLDQGLQFLIQYYNGEERAKGNILERFSAQQFPDLHSELNLSSLELGDSALYFCASSARADGELFFGEGSRLTVL.

The chain employs TRBV28 and TRBJ1-5; no definite D call. Germline V gives CDR1 MDHEN, CDR2 SYDVKM. The ends were cut back, 8 bases at V and 6 bases at J, with 11 bases in the middle. This CDR3 comprises 12 residues. The CDR3 region is CASGVGSQPQHF. CDR3 nucleotides: TGTGCCAGCGGGGTGGGGAGTCAGCCCCAGCATTTT. Together with reference TRBV28 and TRBJ1-5, the CDR3 gives the full variable domain: DVKVTQSSRYLVKRTGEKVFLECVQDMDHENMFWYRQDPGLGLRLIYFSYDVKMKEKGDIPEGYSVSREKKERFSLILESASTNQTSMYLCASGVGSQPQHFGDGTRLSIL.

The CDR3 sequence is CASSHTEGGHMQYF. In DNA, the CDR3 is TGTGCCAGCAGCCACACTGAAGGGGGCCATATGCAGTATTTT. This rearrangement joins TRBV7-9 to TRBJ2-3; TRBD1 agrees at 7 bases. CDR1 SEHNR and CDR2 FQNEAQ come from the germline V gene (reference sequence). This CDR3 region has 14 residues. With 5 bases clipped from V and 11 bases from J, the junction kept 13 bases outside the gene matches.

The chain has TRBV7-9 and TRBJ1-2, with 11 nucleotides matching TRBD1. Trimming cost V 1 base and J 8 bases; bases outside gene matches: 6. This CDR3 spans 15 amino acids. CDR1 SEHNR and CDR2 FQNEAQ come from the germline V gene (reference sequence). In nucleotides, the CDR3 is TGTGCCAGCAGCTTAGATGGACAGGGGGCGCGGGGCTACACCTTC. Translation gives CASSLDGQGARGYTF.

The chain joins TRBV7-9 to TRBJ2-5, with 11 positions matching TRBD2. CDR3 size: 15 residues. Looked up from germline, CDR1 is SEHNR and CDR2 is FQNEAQ (reference sequence). The trim removed 5 bases at V and 3 bases at J, leaving 5 bases unmatched. The CDR3 DNA follows: TGTGCCAGCAGCCCCCGACTAGCGGGGAAAGAGACCCAGTACTTC. It is translated as CASSPRLAGKETQYF.